This passage covers 9 T cell receptor beta chains from one sample sequenced in a study of CD8+ T cells in alopecia areata. Reverse transcribed after extraction, RNA yielded cDNA as the sequencing template. Data came from immunoSEQ multiplex PCR; TCRdb stores just in-frame clones and leaves some out. The sample carries some 200,000 clones, 56% recorded once. Sequencing was performed on CD8+ T cells sorted from blood. The receptor source for this set is a human donor in good health.

The chain links TRBV29-1 to TRBJ2-7; 7 bases are a match to TRBD2. The CDR3 extends over 13 amino acids. Germline trimming cut 0 bases from V and 3 bases from J; bases unmatched to any gene: 2. CDR1 and CDR2 from the germline V gene are SQVTM and ANQGSEA. CDR3 region: CSVEDREGYEQYF. As DNA, the CDR3 is TGCAGCGTTGAAGACAGGGAGGGCTACGAGCAGTACTTC.

CDR3 residues: CASSSAGGEQYF. CDR3 nucleotides: TGTGCCAGCAGCTCTGCAGGGGGCGAGCAGTACTTC. V is TRBV9 and J is TRBJ2-7; TRBD1 agrees at 7 bases. CDR1 and CDR2 (germline): SGDLS, YYNGEE. CDR3 length: 12 amino acids. After removal of 4 bases from V and 6 bases from J, the junction contained 4 bases not matched to a gene.

The chain combines TRBV29-1 with TRBJ2-3, with D possibly matching TRBD1 (5 bases). The CDR3 covers 12 residues. The V end lost 4 bases, the J end lost 4 bases, and 9 bases lay between the germline ends. Germline V CDR1 and CDR2: SQVTM, ANQGSEA. CDR3 in DNA: TGCAGCGTTGCAGGGTGGTCAGATACGCAGTATTTT. It yields the protein CSVAGWSDTQYF.

J is TRBJ2-2 and V is TRBV6-5, with D hard to call. This CDR3 is 14 amino acids long. Germline lookup yields CDR1 MNHEY and CDR2 SVGAGI. V lost 2 bases and J 5 bases, leaving 9 bases between the germline ends. In nucleotides, the CDR3 is TGTGCCAGCAGTTACGGGTCCGGGACCGGGGAGCTGTTTTTT. Translated, it gives CASSYGSGTGELFF.

This clone was counted only a few times. V and J are TRBV15 and TRBJ2-3, with a tentative D call TRBD2 (5 bases). CDR1 and CDR2 from the germline V gene are LNHNV and YYDKDF (reference sequence). The germline V and J ends were trimmed by 3 bases and 0 bases, with 13 bases remaining between them. This CDR3 has 16 amino acids. This chain's CDR3 is CATSRGDGPSTDTQYF. The CDR3 nucleotides read TGTGCCACCAGCAGGGGAGACGGACCTAGCACAGATACGCAGTATTTT.

This clone was picked up a small number of times. The rearrangement joins TRBV7-9 to TRBJ2-5; D not resolved. The CDR3 has 14 residues. Trimming removed 1 base from V and 4 bases from J, with 10 bases in between. CDR1 and CDR2 from the germline V gene are SEHNR and FQNEAQ (reference sequence). The CDR3 here is CASSLEGKTETQYF. The CDR3 bases are TGTGCCAGCAGCTTAGAGGGAAAGACAGAGACCCAGTACTTC.

This chain connects TRBV28 to TRBJ1-1; possibly TRBD1 for D (6 bases). Germline assignment: CDR1 MDHEN and CDR2 SYDVKM. The CDR3 has 15 residues. V was pared by 5 bases and J by 2 bases, with 15 bases between. The CDR3 bases are TGTGCCAGCAGTCTTCCAGGGGTGGGTAACACTGAAGCTTTCTTT. Residues: CASSLPGVGNTEAFF.

The rearrangement joins TRBV27 to TRBJ1-2; 7 bases agree with TRBD1. Unmatched junction bases numbered 9, after V lost 10 bases and J lost 7 bases. CDR3 length equals 12 residues. The germline V gene has CDR1 MNHEY and CDR2 SMNVEV (reference sequence). The CDR3 loop is CATGRGQVGYTF. CDR3 sequence (DNA): TGTGCCACAGGGAGGGGGCAGGTTGGCTACACCTTC.

This clone occurred a few times. The rearrangement joins TRBV11-2 to TRBJ2-2; TRBD2 matches 8 bases. V lost 2 bases, J lost 2 bases, and 7 bases stayed unmatched. The CDR3 has 17 amino acids. Germline V lookup: CDR1 SGHAT, CDR2 FQNNGV. The CDR3 is CASSLRAGERNTGELFF. The CDR3 nucleotides are TGTGCCAGCAGCTTAAGAGCGGGGGAGCGAAACACCGGGGAGCTGTTTTTT.